This T cell receptor beta chain emerged from a study of beta chain features in type 1 diabetes. CDR3 length: 12 residues. The V end was cut by 6 bases, the J end by 4 bases, with 10 bases between. The germline V gene encodes CDR1 SEHNR and CDR2 FQNEAQ (reference sequence). Of the isolated RNA, all was reverse transcribed, and so the sequenced material was expressed TCRB transcripts. Each sample of naive, central memory or regulatory T cells had, on average, roughly 3.6 million reads. Here immunoSEQ multiplex PCR was the method, and the copy in TCRdb shows in-frame clones only, minus some. The table shows about half a million clones, with around 28% occurring only once. A sort by CD45RO/CCR7/CD25/CD127/CD95/CD27 yielded CD4+ naive, central memory, regulatory and stem cell-like memory cells. This clone was seen only a few times.

The V and J genes are TRBV7-9 and TRBJ2-7; D is unresolved. The sequence came from a young man in good health. Sequences were obtained from naive CD4+ T cells from blood. The CDR3, as DNA: TGTGCCAGCAGTCGCGACTGGTACGAGCAGTACTTC. It translates to CASSRDWYEQYF.